The 28 T cell receptor beta chains below come from one sample, sequenced in a study of cytotoxic CD8 clonotypes in ibrutinib-treated CLL. TCRdb keeps only in-frame clones here, not all; method: immunoSEQ multiplex PCR. The data hold over 120,000 clones, with about 76% observed a single time. Material: PBMCs, obtained after 24 months of ibrutinib treatment. The receptors were sampled from a human donor with chronic lymphocytic leukemia.

As concerns this clone: It is unclear where the CDR3 begins or ends on the DNA, so no DNA is shown, and the CDR3 is as TCRdb lists it. Here the CDR3 reads CASSFWRGGADTQYF. V is TRBV5-8 and J is TRBJ2-3; the table's D call, TRBD1, has no DNA check behind it. In germline, CDR1 is SGHTS, CDR2 YDEGEE. Counting both end residues, the CDR3 totals 15 amino acids.

This clone occurred once. The chain carries TRBV2 and TRBJ1-1; 7 nucleotides agree with TRBD1. With V trimmed by 4 bases and J by 6 bases, 8 bases remained unmatched. This CDR3 has 14 amino acids. Germline V gene sequence: CDR1 SNHLY, CDR2 FYNNEI. CDR3 loop: CASSGQGGTAEAFF. As DNA, the CDR3 is TGTGCCAGCAGTGGGCAGGGGGGGACAGCTGAAGCTTTCTTT.

V and J are TRBV28 and TRBJ2-2; D remains ambiguous. The germline gives CDR1 MDHEN, CDR2 SYDVKM. The CDR3 is 14 amino acids. The V and J ends lost 5 bases and 1 base respectively, with 8 bases between them. CDR3 loop: CASSPRQNTGELFF. The CDR3 DNA is TGTGCCAGCAGTCCGAGACAGAACACCGGGGAGCTGTTTTTT.

V and J are TRBV11-2 and TRBJ2-1; 13 bases map to TRBD2. This CDR3 contains 18 residues. The V gene's germline CDR1 is SGHAT and CDR2 FQNNGV. With 1 base clipped from V and 5 bases from J, the junction kept 8 bases outside the gene matches. CDR3 in DNA: TGTGCCAGCAGCTTAGGACAGAGACTAGCGGGGGGAAACAATGAGCAGTTCTTC. It specifies CASSLGQRLAGGNNEQFF.

The count of this clone is one. The rearrangement uses TRBV28 and TRBJ2-3; D unresolved. The V gene's germline CDR1 is MDHEN and CDR2 SYDVKM. CDR3 size: 12 residues. Trimming took off 8 bases at V and 5 bases at J, with 11 bases between the two ends. The CDR3, as DNA: TGTGCCAGCGGCCCTCTGGGAGATACGCAGTATTTT. Translating it yields CASGPLGDTQYF.

This sequence joins TRBV19 and TRBJ2-7; D remains ambiguous. Germline CDR1 LNHDA, CDR2 SQIVND (reference sequence). The CDR3 spans 16 residues. Trimming left V 5 bases short and J 0 bases short, with 17 bases between. CDR3 protein: CASSPTRGWGSYEQYF. CDR3 sequence (DNA): TGTGCCAGTAGTCCCACCCGCGGCTGGGGCTCCTACGAGCAGTACTTC. The full variable domain, its missing parts supplied by reference TRBV19 and TRBJ2-7, is DGGITQSPKYLFRKEGQNVTLSCEQNLNHDAMYWYRQDPGQGLRLIYYSQIVNDFQKGDIAEGYSVSREKKESFPLTVTSAQKNPTAFYLCASSPTRGWGSYEQYFGPGTRLTVT.

The CDR3 loop reads CSARDVGYTF. CDR3 sequence (DNA): TGCAGTGCTAGAGATGTTGGCTACACCTTC. J is TRBJ1-2 and V is TRBV20-1, with unresolved D. The V and J ends lost 0 bases and 7 bases respectively, with 3 bases between them. This CDR3 comprises 10 residues. Germline-derived CDR1 and CDR2 are DFQATT and SNEGSKA (reference sequence).

The chain recombines TRBV7-8 with TRBJ1-5; D gene ambiguous. The germline V gene has CDR1 SGHVS and CDR2 FQNEAQ. Trimming removed 2 bases at V and 6 bases at J, with 23 bases between. The CDR3 consists of 18 residues. This CDR3 reads CASSLFHVFQNPLQPQHF. The CDR3, as DNA: TGTGCCAGCAGCTTATTTCATGTTTTCCAAAACCCCCTTCAGCCCCAGCATTTT.

This clone was picked up a small number of times. V gene TRBV2 combines with J gene TRBJ1-5; D is ambiguous. CDR3 length equals 17 residues. Trimming took 2 bases from V and 4 from J, leaving 18 bases between them. Germline V gene data show CDR1 as SNHLY and CDR2 as FYNNEI. CDR3 nucleotides: TGTGCCAGCAGTGAACGCGGGCCTCTTAGGGCGAATCAGCCCCAGCATTTT. Translating gives CASSERGPLRANQPQHF.

The rearrangement links TRBV10-2 to TRBJ1-1; the D gene is possibly TRBD1 (6 bases). Germline V gives CDR1 WSHSY, CDR2 SAAADI. The CDR3 runs 14 residues. V gave up 0 bases and J gave up 5 bases, with 10 bases separating them. The CDR3 is CASSESIGGTEAFF. DNA of the CDR3: TGCGCCAGCAGTGAGTCGATAGGGGGGACTGAAGCTTTCTTT.

This clone has more than one count but fewer than ten. This chain uses TRBV11-3 with TRBJ2-1, with D perhaps TRBD1 or TRBD2 (7 bases each). This CDR3 comprises 15 residues. CDR1 is SGHNT, CDR2 YENEEA, per germline. Trimming cost V 1 base and J 6 bases, with 13 bases left between them. CDR3 DNA: TGTGCCAGCAGCTTAGGGGAGGGGGCCGGCAATGAGCAGTTCTTC. This codes for CASSLGEGAGNEQFF.

The sample holds a few counts of this clone. This chain uses TRBV15 with TRBJ1-1; no firm D call. Germline lookup yields CDR1 LNHNV and CDR2 YYDKDF (reference sequence). With 1 base removed from V and 9 bases from J, the gap between germline ends came to 12 bases. The CDR3 is made up of 13 amino acids. CDR3 nucleotides: TGTGCCACCAGCAGAGGAGGCGGGAACCAAGCTTTCTTT. Its translation: CATSRGGGNQAFF.

This chain connects TRBV7-2 to TRBJ2-5, with TRBD1 matching 10 bases. The CDR3 sequence is 15 residues long. Germline trimming cut 5 bases from V and 4 bases from J; bases unmatched to any gene: 7. Germline V lookup: CDR1 SGHTA, CDR2 FQGNSA. The DNA for the CDR3 is TGTGCCAGCAGCCCTAGACAGGGGGCAATAGAGACCCAGTACTTC. This translates into CASSPRQGAIETQYF.

The J gene is TRBJ1-5, the V gene TRBV28, with D perhaps matching TRBD1 (6 bases). The germline V and J ends were trimmed by 8 bases and 5 bases, with 16 bases remaining between them. The CDR3 covers 14 residues. Germline V CDR1 and CDR2: MDHEN, SYDVKM. CDR3 nucleotide sequence: TGTGCCAGCTCCCCCGGGACAAAATATCAGCCCCAGCATTTT. The encoded protein is CASSPGTKYQPQHF.

A remark on this clone: Only one base separates this from a far larger clonotype, so it likely reflects a read error. The sample contains more than one DNA sequence encoding this CDR3. The CDR3 bases are TGTGCCAGCAGTCCATCCCAGGGGGCGACTGAAGCTTTCTTT. Amino acid sequence: CASSPSQGATEAFF. This chain uses TRBV11-1 with TRBJ1-1; TRBD1 matches 8 bases. The CDR3 length is 14 residues. J lost 5 bases, V lost 6 bases, and 8 bases had no gene match. The germline V gene encodes CDR1 SGHAT and CDR2 FQDESV (reference sequence).

V is TRBV10-3 and J is TRBJ2-2, with D possibly being TRBD2 (6 bases). Germline V gene lookup returns CDR1 ENHRY and CDR2 SYGVKD. Trimming pared 6 bases from V and 5 bases from J, leaving 16 bases between. This CDR3 is built from 15 residues. CDR3 protein: CAISPLGGGTGELFF. The CDR3 DNA is TGTGCCATCAGCCCCCTGGGAGGAGGGACCGGGGAGCTGTTTTTT.

This clone was seen a single time. V is TRBV4-2 and J is TRBJ1-5; D is unclear. V dropped 0 bases and J dropped 7 bases, with 19 bases sitting between them. This CDR3 region has 17 residues. Germline V gives CDR1 LGHNA, CDR2 YNFKEQ. The CDR3 nucleotides read TGTGCCAGCAGCCAAGATTGGCAGGATTCCGGGAGCCAGCCCCAGCATTTT. It specifies CASSQDWQDSGSQPQHF.

The chain is built from TRBV6-5 and TRBJ2-5; TRBD2 aligns across 7 bases. This CDR3 region has 13 residues. The V segment lost 7 bases and the J segment 4 bases; nucleotides outside the gene matches: 6. Per germline, CDR1 MNHEY and CDR2 SVGAGI. The CDR3 nucleotides read TGTGCCAGCACCGCAGCGGGAACAGAGACCCAGTACTTC. Amino acids: CASTAAGTETQYF.

The rearrangement links TRBV6-5 to TRBJ1-2; the match to TRBD1 covers 7 bases. Germline trimming cut 6 bases from V and 4 bases from J; bases unmatched to any gene: 8. Per the germline V gene, CDR1 is MNHEY and CDR2 is SVGAGI. There are 14 residues in the CDR3. This CDR3 reads CASSPGGVLYGYTF. DNA for the CDR3: TGTGCCAGCAGCCCAGGGGGGGTTCTCTATGGCTACACCTTC.

The chain links TRBV19 to TRBJ2-3; weak D call: TRBD2 (6 bases). V lost 1 base and J 5 bases, leaving 13 bases between the germline ends. The CDR3 totals 15 residues. Germline lookup yields CDR1 LNHDA and CDR2 SQIVND (reference sequence). The CDR3 nucleotides are TGTGCCAGTAGTATAGCGGCGGGGCCTGTAGATACGCAGTATTTT. This encodes CASSIAAGPVDTQYF.

This clone was detected ten times or more. The J gene is TRBJ2-7, the V gene TRBV28, with a possible D match to TRBD1 (6 bases). V was shortened by 6 bases and J by 3 bases, with 9 bases between the two germline ends. The CDR3 is made up of 12 amino acids. The germline CDR1 and CDR2 sequences are MDHEN and SYDVKM. The CDR3 coding sequence is TGTGCCAGCAGACAGGGCCGCTACGAGCAGTACTTC. Protein sequence: CASRQGRYEQYF. The whole variable domain, filled in from reference TRBV28 and TRBJ2-7, reads DVKVTQSSRYLVKRTGEKVFLECVQDMDHENMFWYRQDPGLGLRLIYFSYDVKMKEKGDIPEGYSVSREKKERFSLILESASTNQTSMYLCASRQGRYEQYFGPGTRLTVT.

This chain joins TRBV5-1 and TRBJ1-2, with TRBD1 as a possible D gene (5 bases). The germline V gene has CDR1 SGHRS and CDR2 YFSETQ. V was trimmed by 0 bases and J by 4 bases, leaving 10 bases between them. CDR3 length equals 14 residues. CDR3 residues: CASSLEGPGYGYTF. CDR3 in DNA: TGCGCCAGCAGCTTGGAGGGGCCCGGCTATGGCTACACCTTC. Using reference TRBV5-1 and TRBJ1-2 for the parts outside the CDR3, the full variable domain is KAGVTQTPRYLIKTRGQQVTLSCSPISGHRSVSWYQQTPGQGLQFLFEYFSETQRNKGNFPGRFSGRQFSNSRSEMNVSTLELGDSALYLCASSLEGPGYGYTFGSGTRLTVV.

In its sample, this clone was seen many times. Other DNA sequences in the same sample also yield this CDR3. This chain joins TRBV7-2 and TRBJ2-7; the D gene could be TRBD1 or TRBD2 (6 bases each). The V end was cut by 1 base, the J end by 2 bases, with 12 bases between. The CDR3 sequence is 15 residues long. The germline gives CDR1 SGHTA, CDR2 FQGNSA. This chain's CDR3 is CASSLGGGPPYEQYF. The DNA for the CDR3 is TGTGCCAGCAGCTTAGGTGGGGGGCCCCCCTACGAGCAGTACTTC.

This clone was detected a few times. V usage is TRBV27 and J usage is TRBJ2-7; 11 bases fit TRBD2. Per the germline V gene, CDR1 is MNHEY and CDR2 is SMNVEV (reference sequence). V lost 5 bases to trimming and J lost 2 bases; unmatched junction nucleotides: 2. This CDR3 spans 14 amino acids. CDR3 DNA sequence: TGTGCCAGCAGTCCACTAGCGGGAGCCTACGAGCAGTACTTC. This translates into CASSPLAGAYEQYF.

V is TRBV7-9 and J is TRBJ2-5, with unresolved D. The CDR3 sequence is 12 residues long. The V end was cut by 3 bases, the J end by 4 bases, with 6 bases between. The germline V gene has CDR1 SEHNR and CDR2 FQNEAQ (reference sequence). In nucleotides, the CDR3 is TGTGCCAGCAGCTTTGTCGGAGAGACCCAGTACTTC. Its protein product is CASSFVGETQYF.

This chain uses TRBV2 with TRBJ1-3; unclear D gene. Trimming took 6 bases from V and 6 from J, leaving 6 bases between them. The CDR3 runs 11 residues. Germline CDR1 reads SNHLY; CDR2 reads FYNNEI. The CDR3, as DNA: TGTGCCAGCAGGGCAGAAAACACCATATATTTT. This encodes CASRAENTIYF. The variable domain in full, with the rest retrieved from reference TRBV2 and TRBJ1-3, is EPEVTQTPSHQVTQMGQEVILRCVPISNHLYFYWYRQILGQKVEFLVSFYNNEISEKSEIFDDQFSVERPDGSNFTLKIRSTKLEDSAMYFCASRAENTIYFGEGSWLTVV.

This chain uses TRBV19 with TRBJ1-2; a possible D gene is TRBD1 (6 bases). Deletions cut 8 bases from V and 4 bases from J, with 14 bases between. The CDR3 loop spans 13 amino acids. The germline gives CDR1 LNHDA, CDR2 SQIVND (reference sequence). The CDR3 here is CASAPGGPYGYTF. CDR3 DNA: TGTGCCAGTGCCCCTGGGGGCCCCTATGGCTACACCTTC.

CDR3 nucleotides: TGTGCCAGCAGCCTCATGCCGGGGAGGAACACTGAAGCTTTCTTT. Protein: CASSLMPGRNTEAFF. The chain carries TRBV14 and TRBJ1-1; D is unresolved. Per germline, CDR1 SGHDN and CDR2 FVKESK. The CDR3 covers 15 residues. Between the trimmed V and J ends, which lost 4 bases and 1 base, there was a span of 13 bases. Variable domain in full (rest from reference TRBV14 and TRBJ1-1): EAGVTQFPSHSVIEKGQTVTLRCDPISGHDNLYWYRRVMGKEIKFLLHFVKESKQDESGMPNNRFLAERTGGTYSTLKVQPAELEDSGVYFCASSLMPGRNTEAFFGQGTRLTVV.